The 32 T cell receptor beta chains below come from one sample, sequenced in a study of cytotoxic CD8 clonotypes in ibrutinib-treated CLL. Method: immunoSEQ multiplex PCR; TCRdb's copy keeps in-frame clones and lacks some. The sample lists some 130,000 clones; around 80% were seen once. Sequences were derived from PBMCs, sampled after 24 months of ibrutinib treatment. The receptor source for this set is a human donor with chronic lymphocytic leukemia.

A single count supports this clone. The chain recombines TRBV30 with TRBJ2-2, with D possibly being TRBD1 or TRBD2 (5 bases each). Between the trimmed V and J ends, which lost 0 bases and 1 base, there was a span of 9 bases. The CDR3 has 15 amino acids. The germline V gene has CDR1 GTSNPN and CDR2 SVGIG (reference sequence). CDR3 DNA: TGTGCCTGGAGTGTTGTTGGGGGGAACACCGGGGAGCTGTTTTTT. This gives the protein CAWSVVGGNTGELFF.

The chain couples TRBV18 to TRBJ2-7, with D hard to call. V dropped 6 bases and J dropped 1 base, with 13 bases sitting between them. The CDR3 totals 14 residues. Looked up from germline, CDR1 is KGHSH and CDR2 is LQKENI. The CDR3 DNA reads TGTGCCAGCTCGCATGTCGCTAAATCCTACGAGCAGTACTTC. This codes for CASSHVAKSYEQYF.

The V gene is TRBV7-9, the J gene TRBJ1-1; 9 bases fit TRBD1. CDR3 length equals 15 residues. The V and J ends lost 4 bases and 5 bases, in that order; junction bases with no gene match: 8. The germline V gene has CDR1 SEHNR and CDR2 FQNEAQ (reference sequence). The CDR3: CASSSQFGTGTEAFF. The CDR3 DNA is TGTGCCAGCAGCTCCCAGTTCGGGACAGGGACTGAAGCTTTCTTT.

V and J are TRBV19 and TRBJ2-5; maybe TRBD2 (6 bases). V lost 3 bases and J lost 2, with 7 bases in between. This CDR3 has 13 amino acids. CDR1 and CDR2 (germline): LNHDA, SQIVND (reference sequence). The CDR3 nucleotides are TGTGCCAGTAGTATCGCGGGACAAGAGACCCAGTACTTC. Encoded protein: CASSIAGQETQYF.

J is TRBJ1-2 and V is TRBV10-3; D may be TRBD1 (6 bases). The ends were cut back, 3 bases at V and 4 bases at J, with 9 bases in the middle. The CDR3 covers 13 residues. Germline loops: CDR1 ENHRY, CDR2 SYGVKD. CDR3 residues: CAISDTGSYGYTF. CDR3 DNA: TGTGCCATCAGTGATACAGGGTCCTATGGCTACACCTTC.

This clone came up a few times. The rearrangement uses TRBV30 and TRBJ1-2, with unresolved D. V dropped 2 bases and J dropped 3 bases, with 13 bases sitting between them. The CDR3 extends over 14 amino acids. Germline CDR1 GTSNPN, CDR2 SVGIG (reference sequence). CDR3 residues: CAWSRGGLDYGYTF. CDR3 in DNA: TGTGCCTGGAGTCGGGGAGGCCTTGACTATGGCTACACCTTC. Full variable domain (outside the CDR3, taken from reference TRBV30 and TRBJ1-2): SQTIHQWPATLVQPVGSPLSLECTVEGTSNPNLYWYRQAAGRGLQLLFYSVGIGQISSEVPQNLSASRPQDRQFILSSKKLLLSDSGFYLCAWSRGGLDYGYTFGSGTRLTVV.

The rearrangement uses TRBV7-9 and TRBJ2-7, with D tentatively TRBD1 or TRBD2 (7 bases each). The CDR3 loop spans 14 amino acids. Germline V CDR1 and CDR2: SEHNR, FQNEAQ (reference sequence). The V end was cut by 5 bases, the J end by 5 bases, with 16 bases between. The CDR3 sequence: CASSASGGVDEQYF. CDR3 coding DNA: TGTGCCAGCAGCGCCTCAGGGGGGGTCGACGAGCAGTACTTC.

This clone was counted only a few times. This chain links TRBV6-5 with TRBJ1-5; tentatively, D is TRBD1 (5 bases). The CDR3 spans 15 residues. Trimming cost V 6 bases and J 2 bases, with 14 bases left between them. The germline CDR1 and CDR2 sequences are MNHEY and SVGAGI. CDR3 DNA sequence: TGTGCCAGCAGGGCTGACGGGGACGGCAATCAGCCCCAGCATTTT. This translates into CASRADGDGNQPQHF.

This clone showed up just a few times. The chain joins TRBV5-6 to TRBJ1-1; D may be TRBD1 (5 bases). The germline gives CDR1 SGHDT, CDR2 YYEEEE. With 2 bases removed from V and 2 bases from J, the gap between germline ends came to 7 bases. The CDR3 length is 13 residues. The CDR3 is CASSLDSNTEAFF. DNA of the CDR3: TGTGCCAGCAGCTTAGACAGCAACACTGAAGCTTTCTTT.

This rearrangement joins TRBV10-3 to TRBJ2-6; no definite D call. This CDR3 comprises 17 residues. Germline CDR1 ENHRY, CDR2 SYGVKD. The V and J ends lost 2 bases and 0 bases respectively, with 11 bases between them. CDR3 in DNA: TGTGCCATCAGTGAGAGCCTGACGGCCTCTGGGGCCAACGTCCTGACTTTC. Residues: CAISESLTASGANVLTF.

In this sample, this clone turned up a few times. The chain is built from TRBV30 and TRBJ1-6; TRBD1 might be the D (6 bases). Germline lookup yields CDR1 GTSNPN and CDR2 SVGIG (reference sequence). The CDR3 totals 13 residues. Trimming removed 3 bases from V and 6 bases from J, with 9 bases in between. The CDR3 bases are TGTGCCTGGAGGCCAGGGGTTAATTCACCCCTCCACTTT. This translates into CAWRPGVNSPLHF.

Many counts were recorded for this clone. The chain links TRBV30 to TRBJ1-4, with D possibly TRBD1 on 6 matching bases. Trimming removed 1 base at V and 15 bases at J, with 15 bases between. The CDR3 has 12 residues. Germline V gives CDR1 GTSNPN, CDR2 SVGIG (reference sequence). CDR3 region: CAWSGGDTVLFF. CDR3 coding DNA: TGTGCCTGGAGTGGAGGGGACACCGTCTTGTTTTTT. Full variable domain (outside the CDR3, taken from reference TRBV30 and TRBJ1-4): SQTIHQWPATLVQPVGSPLSLECTVEGTSNPNLYWYRQAAGRGLQLLFYSVGIGQISSEVPQNLSASRPQDRQFILSSKKLLLSDSGFYLCAWSGGDTVLFFGSGTQLSVL.

The genes are TRBV27 and TRBJ2-3, with 7 bases that match TRBD1. The CDR3 is made up of 15 amino acids. CDR1 is MNHEY and CDR2 is SMNVEV in the germline V gene (reference sequence). The ends lost 3 bases at V and 2 bases at J; junction bases unmatched: 5. CDR3 loop: CASSFGQVNTDTQYF. The CDR3, as DNA: TGTGCCAGCAGTTTCGGACAGGTCAACACAGATACGCAGTATTTT.

J is TRBJ2-7 and V is TRBV10-2, with TRBD2 as a possible D gene (5 bases). The CDR3 totals 13 residues. Per germline, CDR1 WSHSY and CDR2 SAAADI. Trimming removed 6 bases from V and 3 bases from J, with 12 bases in between. The CDR3 spells CASRDFGNYEQYF. The CDR3 coding sequence is TGCGCCAGCAGGGACTTCGGGAACTACGAGCAGTACTTC.

The chain recombines TRBV2 with TRBJ2-3; 12 bases map to TRBD2. The V segment lost 4 bases and the J segment 1 base; nucleotides outside the gene matches: 0. The CDR3 is 15 amino acids. Germline assignment: CDR1 SNHLY and CDR2 FYNNEI. CDR3 nucleotide sequence: TGTGCCAGCAGTGGGACTAGCGGGGGCACAGATACGCAGTATTTT. Encoded protein: CASSGTSGGTDTQYF.

This clone was seen a handful of times. The chain links TRBV2 to TRBJ1-2; 10 bases are a match to TRBD1. The J segment lost 6 bases and the V segment lost 8 bases, leaving 6 bases of the junction unmatched. Germline values: CDR1 SNHLY, CDR2 FYNNEI. The CDR3 is made up of 13 amino acids. This CDR3 is CASGDRGSDGYTF. Here the CDR3 DNA reads TGTGCCAGCGGGGACAGGGGTTCGGATGGCTACACCTTC.

The chain links TRBV11-2 to TRBJ1-2; unclear D gene. Between the trimmed V and J ends, which lost 4 bases and 3 bases, there was a span of 12 bases. CDR3 size: 14 residues. Looked up from germline, CDR1 is SGHAT and CDR2 is FQNNGV. This CDR3 is CASSSRGGDYGYTF. CDR3 nucleotides: TGTGCCAGCAGCTCGCGGGGAGGAGACTATGGCTACACCTTC.

This clone was detected only once. The CDR3 loop reads CASSPSAATGINEKLFF. In DNA, the CDR3 is TGCGCCAGCAGCCCGAGCGCCGCGACAGGCATTAATGAAAAACTGTTTTTT. The chain links TRBV5-1 to TRBJ1-4, with D possibly TRBD1 on 6 matching bases. The CDR3 is made up of 17 amino acids. V lost 4 bases and J 4 bases, leaving 20 bases between the germline ends. The germline gives CDR1 SGHRS, CDR2 YFSETQ.

V is TRBV7-2 and J is TRBJ2-3; D possibly matches TRBD1 or TRBD2 (5 bases each). The V gene's germline CDR1 is SGHTA and CDR2 FQGNSA. V was pared by 6 bases and J by 4 bases, with 17 bases between. The CDR3 runs 15 residues. For the CDR3, the DNA is TGTGCCAGCAGTTCGGGGACCCTTGTGGCAGATACGCAGTATTTT. Translating gives CASSSGTLVADTQYF.

The V gene is TRBV11-2, the J gene TRBJ1-1; D remains unclear. The CDR3 spans 17 residues. CDR1 is SGHAT, CDR2 FQNNGV, per germline. The V gene lost 1 base and the J gene lost 3 bases, with 18 bases spanning the gap. CDR3 protein: CASSLAVGDWRDTEAFF. The CDR3 nucleotides are TGTGCCAGCAGCTTAGCGGTTGGGGATTGGAGGGACACTGAAGCTTTCTTT.

The count of this clone is one. Here the CDR3 reads CASSLPQGAGGYTF. CDR3 nucleotides: TGTGCCAGCAGCCTACCTCAGGGGGCGGGAGGCTACACCTTC. The rearrangement links TRBV28 to TRBJ1-2, with 8 bases matching TRBD1. Germline values: CDR1 MDHEN, CDR2 SYDVKM. V dropped 6 bases and J dropped 8; count of bases not matched to a gene: 11. The CDR3 is 14 residues long.

The chain has TRBV7-2 and TRBJ2-5; 9 bases are shared with TRBD2. The V gene end was trimmed by 4 bases and the J gene end by 5 bases; junction bases not matched to a gene: 14. Germline V gene data show CDR1 as SGHTA and CDR2 as FQGNSA. This CDR3 spans 17 amino acids. The CDR3 bases are TGTGCCAGCAGCTCCGTGGGGTTGCGGGGGGGCCGGGAGACCCAGTACTTC. Amino acid sequence: CASSSVGLRGGRETQYF.

V usage is TRBV2 and J usage is TRBJ2-5; D perhaps matches TRBD1 (5 bases). V lost 9 bases, J lost 4 bases, and 12 bases lay in between. The CDR3 runs to 12 residues. Germline V gene lookup returns CDR1 SNHLY and CDR2 FYNNEI. This chain's CDR3 is CASDSPAETQYF. In nucleotides, the CDR3 is TGTGCCAGTGACAGCCCGGCAGAGACCCAGTACTTC.

The chain has TRBV9 and TRBJ2-3; D might be TRBD2 (7 bases). CDR1 SGDLS and CDR2 YYNGEE come from the germline V gene. V was pared by 1 base and J by 2 bases, with 14 bases between. CDR3 length: 16 residues. This CDR3 is CASSVSAGAVTDTQYF. DNA of the CDR3: TGTGCCAGCAGCGTATCGGCGGGGGCCGTCACAGATACGCAGTATTTT.

The chain uses TRBV12-2 and TRBJ2-5; TRBD2 was called by the table and not checked on the DNA. TRBV12-2 is shown as a pseudogene. The CDR3 consists of 17 residues. Here the CDR3 reads CASCLAGGRTRKETQYF. In nucleotides, the CDR3 is TGTGCAAGTTGCCTAGCGGGGGGGCGTACTCGCAAAGAGACCCAGTACTTC.

This chain uses TRBV6-5 with TRBJ1-1, with D unclear. Germline V CDR1 and CDR2: MNHEY, SVGAGI. Trimming took 5 bases from V and 11 from J, leaving 15 bases between them. This CDR3 comprises 12 residues. The CDR3 loop is CASSASTREAFF. The CDR3 coding sequence is TGTGCCAGCAGTGCTTCAACCCGAGAGGCTTTCTTT.

The chain has TRBV7-9 and TRBJ2-4; no definite D call. Germline CDR1 SEHNR, CDR2 FQNEAQ (reference sequence). Trimming stripped 0 bases from V and 1 base from J, with 7 bases between. The CDR3 has 15 residues. The CDR3, as DNA: TGTGCCAGCAGCTTAGCGCAAGGTGCCAAAAACATTCAGTACTTC. Translating it yields CASSLAQGAKNIQYF.

The chain carries TRBV9 and TRBJ1-1; D might be TRBD1 (6 bases). CDR1 and CDR2 (germline): SGDLS, YYNGEE. This CDR3 has 17 amino acids. Trimming removed 0 bases from V and 0 bases from J, with 15 bases in between. The CDR3 nucleotides are TGTGCCAGCAGCGTAGTGCAGGGGCTGGGGCTGAACACTGAAGCTTTCTTT. Amino acids: CASSVVQGLGLNTEAFF.

This rearrangement joins TRBV27 to TRBJ1-1, with TRBD1 matching over 9 bases. Losses at the gene ends were 4 bases for V and 4 bases for J; bases not matched to a gene: 7. The CDR3 runs 15 residues. Germline V CDR1 and CDR2: MNHEY, SMNVEV (reference sequence). CDR3 protein: CASSSWTGVSTEAFF. For the CDR3, the DNA is TGTGCCAGCAGTTCCTGGACAGGGGTGAGCACTGAAGCTTTCTTT.

The gene calls are TRBV15 and TRBJ2-5; TRBD2 matches 9 bases. Trimming cost V 1 base and J 2 bases; bases outside gene matches: 5. This CDR3 has 16 residues. Germline CDR1 LNHNV, CDR2 YYDKDF (reference sequence). CDR3 coding DNA: TGTGCCACCAGCAGAGGAGGGCGGGGGGGTCAAGAGACCCAGTACTTC. Translating it yields CATSRGGRGGQETQYF.

The rearrangement uses TRBV7-6 and TRBJ1-6, with a tentative D call TRBD1 (5 bases). The CDR3 spans 17 residues. Germline V CDR1 and CDR2: SGHVS, FNYEAQ. V lost 5 bases and J 8 bases, leaving 22 bases between the germline ends. The CDR3 loop is CASSLPRGEPGYSPLHF. DNA for the CDR3: TGTGCCAGCAGCCTCCCCCGGGGCGAGCCCGGATATTCACCCCTCCACTTT.

A few counts support this clone. The chain uses TRBV7-3 and TRBJ2-7; the D gene is possibly TRBD1 (5 bases). CDR3 length: 14 amino acids. Germline loops: CDR1 SGHTA, CDR2 FQGTGA. The V gene lost 1 base and the J gene lost 3 bases, with 10 bases spanning the gap. In DNA, the CDR3 is TGTGCCAGCAGCTTAAATCCAGGGCTCTACGAGCAGTACTTC. This codes for CASSLNPGLYEQYF.